This TCR beta chain originates from a study of T-cell reconstitution after alpha-beta-depleted transplantation in children. The table lists this clonotype with many counts. Its specificity is not known. Study-level findings and limits: The origin of alpha-beta T cells about two months after transplant was reportedly several hundred expanded graft clones. It was newly produced T cells that mostly accounted for T-cell counts and diversity one year after transplant. Where some patients showed high TCRbeta diversity at day 60, it came from recipient T cells and thymic progenitors that had survived.

Unique molecular identifiers were used to barcode this TCRbeta library. In TCRdb, the PCR reads were re-called with MiXCR into one record per CDR3 protein. The sample records hundreds of thousands of distinct CDR3 sequences, about an eighth being singletons. The CDR3 length is 16 residues. Trimming pared 7 bases from V and 7 bases from J, leaving 20 bases between. The source of this sequence is a girl aged 2-10 years with congenital amegakaryocytic thrombocytopenia, due to receive a stem cell transplant. The specimen was PBMCs, collected before TCRalphabeta/CD19-depleted stem cell transplant. The V and J genes are TRBV12-3 or TRBV12-4 and TRBJ1-6; perhaps TRBD1 as D (5 bases). The CDR3 bases are TGTGCCAGCACCTCGGCAACGGGGGTTCGGAATTCACCCCTCCACTTT. The encoded protein is CASTSATGVRNSPLHF.